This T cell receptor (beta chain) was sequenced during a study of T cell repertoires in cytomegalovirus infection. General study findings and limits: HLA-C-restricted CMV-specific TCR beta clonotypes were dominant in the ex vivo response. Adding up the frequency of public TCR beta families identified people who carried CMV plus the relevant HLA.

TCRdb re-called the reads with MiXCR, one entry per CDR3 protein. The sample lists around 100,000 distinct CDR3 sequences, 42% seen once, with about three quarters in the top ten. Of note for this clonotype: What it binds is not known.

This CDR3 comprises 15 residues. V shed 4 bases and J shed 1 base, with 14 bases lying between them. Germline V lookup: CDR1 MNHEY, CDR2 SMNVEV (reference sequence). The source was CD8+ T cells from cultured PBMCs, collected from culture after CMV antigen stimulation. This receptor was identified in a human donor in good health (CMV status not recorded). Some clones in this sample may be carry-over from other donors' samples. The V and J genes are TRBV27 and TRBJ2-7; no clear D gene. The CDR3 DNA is TGTGCCAGCAGTTCTCGGTGGGGTGGGTCCTACGAGCAGTACTTC. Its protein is CASSSRWGGSYEQYF.